One and the same sample provided the 27 T cell receptor beta chains below, sequenced in a study of shared clonotypes between healthy human individuals. The data were produced by immunoSEQ multiplex PCR, yet TCRdb's version contains in-frame clones alone and is incomplete. The sample gives roughly 2.2 million clones, 93% of which show up once; 0.39% is in the top ten. The sequencing sample was made of naive CD4+ T cells from PBMCs. The subset was: CD45RA+ positively selected. The source is a man between 18 and 29 years old in good health. Some clones in this sample may be carry-over from other donors' samples.

Concerning this clone itself: Relative to the germline gene, one junction end is altered; a read error may explain this. V is TRBV6-1 and J is TRBJ2-7; tentatively, D is TRBD2 (6 bases). In germline, CDR1 is MNHNS, CDR2 SASEGT. CDR3 length: 12 amino acids. The CDR3 reads CASSAEGYGQYF. The CDR3 nucleotides are TGTGCCAGCAGTGCGGAGGGCTACGGGCAGTACTTC.

As for this clone: The same CDR3 arises from other DNA sequences in this sample as well. The V gene is TRBV7-2, the J gene TRBJ1-5, with no clear D. The CDR3 is made up of 13 amino acids. Germline values: CDR1 SGHTA, CDR2 FQGNSA. The V end was cut by 5 bases, the J end by 2 bases, with 7 bases between. This CDR3 is CASSPRGNQPQHF. CDR3 nucleotides: TGTGCCAGCAGCCCAAGGGGCAATCAGCCCCAGCATTTT. The variable domain in full, completed from reference TRBV7-2 and TRBJ1-5, reads GAGVSQSPSNKVTEKGKDVELRCDPISGHTALYWYRQSLGQGLEFLIYFQGNSAPDKSGLPSDRFSAERTGGSVSTLTIQRTQQEDSAVYLCASSPRGNQPQHFGDGTRLSIL.

This chain joins TRBV5-4 and TRBJ2-7, with D perhaps matching TRBD1 (5 bases). The CDR3 is made up of 15 amino acids. Trimming stripped 0 bases from V and 0 bases from J, with 10 bases between. Germline CDR1 reads SGHNT; CDR2 reads YYREEE (reference sequence). The CDR3 loop reads CASSLEVGHSYEQYF. CDR3 DNA sequence: TGTGCCAGCAGCTTGGAGGTGGGGCACTCCTACGAGCAGTACTTC.

The V gene is TRBV5-8, the J gene TRBJ1-5; D not resolved. Germline V gives CDR1 SGHTS, CDR2 YDEGEE. V lost 4 bases and J 4 bases, leaving 15 bases between the germline ends. The CDR3 extends over 15 amino acids. This CDR3 is CASSRLILPNQPQHF. The CDR3, as DNA: TGTGCCAGCAGCCGCCTAATTTTGCCTAATCAGCCCCAGCATTTT.

The chain has TRBV7-2 and TRBJ2-1; TRBD2 might be the D (6 bases). This CDR3 region has 15 residues. V lost 5 bases, J lost 0 bases, and 11 bases lay in between. The V gene's germline CDR1 is SGHTA and CDR2 FQGNSA. The CDR3 protein is CASSTVADSYNEQFF. The CDR3 nucleotides are TGTGCCAGCAGCACAGTAGCGGACTCCTACAATGAGCAGTTCTTC.

The chain carries TRBV4-3 and TRBJ2-7; TRBD2 matches 11 bases. The CDR3 totals 15 residues. Germline V CDR1 and CDR2: LGHNA, YSLEER. Trimming cost V 4 bases and J 2 bases; bases outside gene matches: 4. CDR3 protein: CASSPGTSGTYEQYF. Written as DNA, the CDR3 is TGCGCCAGCAGCCCAGGGACTAGCGGAACCTACGAGCAGTACTTC.

CDR3 DNA: TGTGCCAGCAGGATCTGGTGGCAGGGGATATCCACAGATACGCAGTATTTT. Protein sequence: CASRIWWQGISTDTQYF. V and J are TRBV28 and TRBJ2-3; possibly TRBD1 for D (6 bases). The CDR3 totals 17 residues. Germline CDR1 and CDR2: MDHEN and SYDVKM. V dropped 6 bases and J dropped 2 bases, with 21 bases sitting between them.

The rearrangement uses TRBV29-1 and TRBJ2-6; perhaps D is TRBD1 or TRBD2 (5 bases each). This CDR3 has 14 amino acids. The V end was cut by 5 bases, the J end by 2 bases, with 10 bases between. The V gene's germline CDR1 is SQVTM and CDR2 ANQGSEA. The CDR3: CSVRMGAGANVLTF. The CDR3 DNA reads as TGCAGCGTTCGTATGGGGGCTGGGGCCAACGTCCTGACTTTC.

This clone was detected once. The V gene is TRBV5-1, the J gene TRBJ2-3; D uncertain. The CDR3 is 13 amino acids. Germline V gene sequence: CDR1 SGHRS, CDR2 YFSETQ. V shed 0 bases and J shed 11 bases, with 13 bases lying between them. In DNA, the CDR3 is TGCGCCAGCAGCTTGGAGGCGTCCCTTGAGCAGTATTTT. Its translation: CASSLEASLEQYF.

V usage is TRBV5-8 and J usage is TRBJ1-5; tentatively, D is TRBD1 (5 bases). The CDR3 runs 17 residues. V dropped 0 bases and J dropped 4 bases, with 17 bases sitting between them. Germline loops: CDR1 SGHTS, CDR2 YDEGEE. CDR3 nucleotides: TGTGCCAGCAGCTTGGTGGGAGGCACAGGAGGGAATCAGCCCCAGCATTTT. Protein product: CASSLVGGTGGNQPQHF.

The rearrangement uses TRBV11-1 and TRBJ2-1; 16 nucleotides line up with TRBD2. Germline CDR1 SGHAT, CDR2 FQDESV (reference sequence). The CDR3 totals 15 residues. Trimming removed 2 bases from V and 15 bases from J; junction bases left unmatched: 7. CDR3 nucleotide sequence: TGTGCCAGCAGCTTAACAACGGGACTAGCGGGAGGGAGGTTCTTC. It translates to CASSLTTGLAGGRFF.

This chain links TRBV2 with TRBJ1-1; D is unclear. The CDR3 consists of 12 residues. Germline lookup yields CDR1 SNHLY and CDR2 FYNNEI. Trimming took 4 bases from V and 4 from J, leaving 7 bases between them. The CDR3 here is CASSGAGTEAFF. As DNA, the CDR3 is TGTGCCAGCAGTGGGGCGGGCACTGAAGCTTTCTTT.

The chain recombines TRBV19 with TRBJ2-1; 11 positions agree with TRBD1. V lost 9 bases, J lost 6 bases, and 4 bases stayed unmatched. This CDR3 is 13 amino acids long. Germline V gene sequence: CDR1 LNHDA, CDR2 SQIVND (reference sequence). DNA for the CDR3: TGTGCCAGCATGGACAGGGGGCGCAATGAGCAGTTCTTC. Protein: CASMDRGRNEQFF. Drawing the rest from reference TRBV19 and TRBJ2-1, the complete variable domain is DGGITQSPKYLFRKEGQNVTLSCEQNLNHDAMYWYRQDPGQGLRLIYYSQIVNDFQKGDIAEGYSVSREKKESFPLTVTSAQKNPTAFYLCASMDRGRNEQFFGPGTRLTVL.

This clone was detected only once. The chain recombines TRBV19 with TRBJ2-7, with 15 bases matching TRBD2. There are 17 residues in the CDR3. With 3 bases clipped from V and 2 bases from J, the junction kept 5 bases outside the gene matches. CDR1 LNHDA and CDR2 SQIVND come from the germline V gene (reference sequence). CDR3 protein: CASSMGLAGGVPYEQYF. CDR3 coding DNA: TGTGCCAGTAGTATGGGACTAGCGGGAGGAGTCCCCTACGAGCAGTACTTC.

The chain recombines TRBV7-3 with TRBJ2-3; 15 nucleotides match TRBD2. The CDR3 runs to 15 residues. The ends lost 4 bases at V and 8 bases at J; junction bases unmatched: 4. CDR1 and CDR2 from the germline V gene are SGHTA and FQGTGA. The CDR3 sequence: CASSWGLAGGGTQYF. For the CDR3, the DNA is TGTGCCAGCAGCTGGGGACTAGCGGGAGGTGGTACGCAGTATTTT.

The rearrangement links TRBV18 to TRBJ1-5; 8 bases align to TRBD1. Looked up from germline, CDR1 is KGHSH and CDR2 is LQKENI. This CDR3 is built from 16 residues. The ends lost 5 bases at V and 7 bases at J; junction bases unmatched: 13. This CDR3 reads CASSGGLQGAGQPQHF. DNA for the CDR3: TGTGCCAGCTCAGGAGGTCTTCAGGGGGCGGGACAGCCCCAGCATTTT.

The CDR3 DNA sequence: TGTGCCAGCAGTGAGTCGTCATTGAGGAATGAGCAGTTCTTC. Protein product: CASSESSLRNEQFF. V and J are TRBV25-1 and TRBJ2-1; the D is unclear. Trimming left V 3 bases short and J 7 bases short, with 13 bases between. The CDR3 totals 14 residues. The germline gives CDR1 MGHDK, CDR2 SYGVNS.

V and J are TRBV10-3 and TRBJ2-1; 7 nucleotides line up with TRBD1. Germline-derived CDR1 and CDR2 are ENHRY and SYGVKD. With 6 bases clipped from V and 0 bases from J, the junction kept 11 bases outside the gene matches. This CDR3 contains 17 residues. The CDR3 region is CAIRESSSGGSYNEQFF. The DNA of the CDR3 is TGTGCCATCAGAGAATCGAGCTCAGGGGGCTCCTACAATGAGCAGTTCTTC.

A note on this clone: Other DNA sequences in the sample encode the same CDR3. This chain joins TRBV5-1 and TRBJ1-3, with 7 bases lining up with TRBD1. The germline V gene encodes CDR1 SGHRS and CDR2 YFSETQ. V shed 4 bases and J 4 bases; nucleotides not matched to a gene: 5. CDR3 size: 14 residues. The CDR3 sequence is CASSQGTAGNTIYF. As DNA, the CDR3 is TGCGCCAGCAGCCAAGGGACAGCAGGAAACACCATATATTTT.

V is TRBV7-9 and J is TRBJ1-3, with 8 bases that match TRBD1. This CDR3 region has 15 residues. The J segment lost 2 bases and the V segment lost 6 bases, leaving 6 bases of the junction unmatched. In germline, CDR1 is SEHNR, CDR2 FQNEAQ (reference sequence). The CDR3 DNA reads TGTGCCAGCAGACCGACAGGGGTAGCTGGAAACACCATATATTTT. Translated, it gives CASRPTGVAGNTIYF.

This chain joins TRBV19 and TRBJ2-7, with 7 bases identical to TRBD2. CDR1 and CDR2 from the germline V gene are LNHDA and SQIVND (reference sequence). The J segment lost 4 bases and the V segment lost 2 bases, leaving 5 bases of the junction unmatched. The CDR3 covers 14 residues. CDR3 in amino acids: CASSIRTSPYEQYF. In DNA form, the CDR3 reads TGTGCCAGTAGTATACGGACTAGTCCGTACGAGCAGTACTTC.

This rearrangement joins TRBV18 to TRBJ1-5; D is ambiguous. The V gene lost 5 bases and the J gene lost 2 bases, with 10 bases spanning the gap. The CDR3 consists of 14 residues. Germline V gene data show CDR1 as KGHSH and CDR2 as LQKENI. The CDR3 sequence: CASSSTWGNQPQHF. DNA for the CDR3: TGTGCCAGCTCATCAACCTGGGGCAATCAGCCCCAGCATTTT. The entire variable domain, with the rest obtained from reference TRBV18 and TRBJ1-5, is as follows: NAGVMQNPRHLVRRRGQEARLRCSPMKGHSHVYWYRQLPEEGLKFMVYLQKENIIDESGMPKERFSAEFPKEGPSILRIQQVVRGDSAAYFCASSSTWGNQPQHFGDGTRLSIL.

The CDR3 spells CASNGQGHTNTGELFF. CDR3 DNA: TGCGCCAGCAACGGACAGGGCCATACGAACACCGGGGAGCTGTTTTTT. This chain connects TRBV5-1 to TRBJ2-2; 8 bases align to TRBD1. Looked up from germline, CDR1 is SGHRS and CDR2 is YFSETQ. J was trimmed by 0 bases and V by 6 bases; bases with no gene match: 7. The CDR3 extends over 16 amino acids.

The rearrangement uses TRBV5-4 and TRBJ2-7; D gene ambiguous. Per the germline V gene, CDR1 is SGHNT and CDR2 is YYREEE (reference sequence). V lost 4 bases and J 5 bases, leaving 16 bases between the germline ends. The CDR3 is 14 amino acids. This CDR3 is CASSLDPVVDEQYF. CDR3 nucleotide sequence: TGTGCCAGCAGCCTGGACCCCGTTGTGGACGAGCAGTACTTC.

The rearrangement joins TRBV6-6 to TRBJ2-7; maybe TRBD1 (7 bases). This CDR3 contains 15 residues. Per germline, CDR1 MNHNY and CDR2 SVGAGI (reference sequence). Trimming left V 6 bases short and J 6 bases short, with 21 bases between. This CDR3 reads CASSQVLGGGSEQYF. The DNA for the CDR3 is TGTGCCAGCAGCCAGGTCTTAGGAGGGGGCTCCGAGCAGTACTTC.

The sample holds one count of this clone. V usage is TRBV7-2 and J usage is TRBJ1-1, with a possible D match to TRBD1 (5 bases). V gave up 1 base and J gave up 7 bases, with 13 bases separating them. The germline gives CDR1 SGHTA, CDR2 FQGNSA. There are 14 residues in the CDR3. The CDR3 loop is CASSLGPGTGEAFF. CDR3 bases: TGTGCCAGCAGCTTAGGCCCCGGGACGGGTGAAGCTTTCTTT.

The chain links TRBV28 to TRBJ1-6, with 9 bases aligning to TRBD1. Germline V gives CDR1 MDHEN, CDR2 SYDVKM. The V and J ends lost 6 bases and 6 bases, in that order; junction bases with no gene match: 3. This CDR3 contains 14 residues. The CDR3: CASRYRGLNSPLHF. The CDR3 DNA reads as TGTGCCAGCAGATACAGGGGGCTTAATTCACCCCTCCACTTT.